The entry that follows covers one T cell receptor (beta chain) sequence. Its antigen is unknown. This sample was taken from a study of shared clonotypes between healthy human individuals. Whole-study context: Donors were a couple of women and a few men aged 18 to 49.

Study-level points and caveats: Despite large depth, rarefaction showed incomplete sorted-subset sequencing. Non-shared clonotypes had lower generation probabilities than clonotypes shared by all four sorted-subset donors.

Germline CDR1 and CDR2: SGDLS and YYNGEE. Trimming removed 0 bases from V and 6 bases from J, with 11 bases in between. The CDR3 loop spans 14 amino acids. Donors comprised healthy HIV-negative adults lacking recent acute infections or vaccinations. TCRdb's copy holds only in-frame clones and misses some; the assay was immunoSEQ multiplex PCR. The data contain around 1.1 million clones, 77% of them singletons. The sample comprised memory CD4+ T cells from PBMCs. The subset: CD45RA-negative fraction. This TCR came from a man aged 18-30 years in good health. Some clones in this sample may be carry-over from other donors' samples. J is TRBJ2-3 and V is TRBV9, with D possibly TRBD2 on 6 matching bases. The CDR3 DNA reads TGTGCCAGCAGCGTAGTTGGAGCGGGTGATACGCAGTATTTT. This codes for CASSVVGAGDTQYF.